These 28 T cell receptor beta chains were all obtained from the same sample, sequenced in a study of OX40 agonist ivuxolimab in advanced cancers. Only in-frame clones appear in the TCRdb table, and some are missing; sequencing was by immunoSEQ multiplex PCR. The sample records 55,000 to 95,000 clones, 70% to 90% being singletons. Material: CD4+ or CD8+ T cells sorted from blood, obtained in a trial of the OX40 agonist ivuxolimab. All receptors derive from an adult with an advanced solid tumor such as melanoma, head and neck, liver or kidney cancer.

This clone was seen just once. CDR3 in amino acids: CASNRQGAPLYGYTF. In nucleotides, the CDR3 is TGTGCCAGCAACCGTCAGGGGGCCCCTCTCTATGGCTACACCTTC. The J gene is TRBJ1-2, the V gene TRBV28; 8 bases line up with TRBD1. The CDR3 sequence is 15 residues long. Germline V gene sequence: CDR1 MDHEN, CDR2 SYDVKM. V was pared by 7 bases and J by 4 bases, with 11 bases of the junction left unmatched.

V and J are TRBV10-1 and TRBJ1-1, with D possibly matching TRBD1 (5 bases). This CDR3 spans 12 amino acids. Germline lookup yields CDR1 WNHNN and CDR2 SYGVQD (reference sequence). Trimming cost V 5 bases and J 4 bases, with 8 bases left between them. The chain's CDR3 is CASSSGSTEAFF. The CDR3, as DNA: TGCGCCAGCAGTTCAGGGAGCACTGAAGCTTTCTTT.

The CDR3 reads CASSLSTSRGLVYGYTF. The CDR3 region has the DNA TGTGCCAGCAGTTTATCGACGTCCAGGGGGCTGGTCTATGGCTACACCTTC. The chain has TRBV28 and TRBJ1-2; 8 bases are shared with TRBD1. Germline-derived CDR1 and CDR2 are MDHEN and SYDVKM. CDR3 length equals 17 residues. V lost 1 base to trimming and J lost 4 bases; unmatched junction nucleotides: 11.

CDR3 residues: CASSTQGLGANVLTF. CDR3 bases: TGCGCCAGCAGCACACAGGGGTTGGGGGCCAACGTCCTGACTTTC. The rearrangement uses TRBV5-1 and TRBJ2-6; 7 nucleotides align to TRBD1. The germline gives CDR1 SGHRS, CDR2 YFSETQ. The CDR3 loop spans 15 amino acids. V was pared by 4 bases and J by 4 bases, with 5 bases of the junction left unmatched. The full variable domain, its missing parts supplied by reference TRBV5-1 and TRBJ2-6, is KAGVTQTPRYLIKTRGQQVTLSCSPISGHRSVSWYQQTPGQGLQFLFEYFSETQRNKGNFPGRFSGRQFSNSRSEMNVSTLELGDSALYLCASSTQGLGANVLTFGAGSRLTVL.

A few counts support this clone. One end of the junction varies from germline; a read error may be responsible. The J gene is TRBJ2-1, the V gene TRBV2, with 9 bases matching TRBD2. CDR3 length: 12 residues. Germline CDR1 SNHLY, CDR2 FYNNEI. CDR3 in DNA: TGTGCCAGCAGTGAAAGGCTAGCGGGACGTGTCTTC. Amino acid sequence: CASSERLAGRVF.

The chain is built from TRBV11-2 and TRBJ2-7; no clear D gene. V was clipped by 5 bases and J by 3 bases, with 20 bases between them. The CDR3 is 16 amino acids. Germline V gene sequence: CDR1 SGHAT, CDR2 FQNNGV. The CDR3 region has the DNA TGTGCCAGCAGCCCCTTAATAGGCCCAAAAGTCTACGAGCAGTACTTC. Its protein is CASSPLIGPKVYEQYF.

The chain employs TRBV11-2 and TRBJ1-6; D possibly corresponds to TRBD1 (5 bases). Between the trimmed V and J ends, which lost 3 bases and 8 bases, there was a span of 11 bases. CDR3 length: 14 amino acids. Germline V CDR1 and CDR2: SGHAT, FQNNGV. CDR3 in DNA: TGTGCCAGCAGCTTCGGGGCAGTAGATTCACCCCTCCACTTT. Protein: CASSFGAVDSPLHF.

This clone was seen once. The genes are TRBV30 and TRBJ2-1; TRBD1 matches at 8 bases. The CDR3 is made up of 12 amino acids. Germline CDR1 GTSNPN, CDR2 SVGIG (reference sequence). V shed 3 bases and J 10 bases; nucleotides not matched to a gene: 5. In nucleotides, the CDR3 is TGTGCCTGGAGCAGGGGGCGGCGGGAGCAGTTCTTC. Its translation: CAWSRGRREQFF.

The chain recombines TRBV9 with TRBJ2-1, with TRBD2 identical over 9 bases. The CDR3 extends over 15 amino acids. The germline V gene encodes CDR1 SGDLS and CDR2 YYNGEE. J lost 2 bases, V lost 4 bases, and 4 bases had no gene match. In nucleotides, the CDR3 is TGTGCCAGCAGCTCGGGACTAGCCACCTACAATGAGCAGTTCTTC. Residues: CASSSGLATYNEQFF.

The CDR3, as DNA: TGCGCCAGCAGCTCCGGGACTAGCCAGGAGCAGTACTTC. Its protein is CASSSGTSQEQYF. This chain links TRBV5-1 with TRBJ2-7; 9 bases fit TRBD2. The CDR3 is 13 residues long. J lost 7 bases, V lost 3 bases, and 5 bases had no gene match. Germline lookup yields CDR1 SGHRS and CDR2 YFSETQ.

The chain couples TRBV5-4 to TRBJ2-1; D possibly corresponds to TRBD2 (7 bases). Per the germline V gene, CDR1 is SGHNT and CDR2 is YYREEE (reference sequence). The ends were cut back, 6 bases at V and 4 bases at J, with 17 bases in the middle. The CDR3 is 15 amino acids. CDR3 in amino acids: CASTLRGGTYNEQFF. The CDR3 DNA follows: TGTGCCAGCACCTTAAGGGGGGGCACGTACAATGAGCAGTTCTTC.

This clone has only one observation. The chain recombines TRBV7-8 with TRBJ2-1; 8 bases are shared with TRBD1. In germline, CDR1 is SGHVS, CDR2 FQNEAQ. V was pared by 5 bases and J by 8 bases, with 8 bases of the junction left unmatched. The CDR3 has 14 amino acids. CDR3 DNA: TGTGCCAGCAGCCCACGACAGGGGTTGTATGAGCAGTTCTTC. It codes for CASSPRQGLYEQFF.

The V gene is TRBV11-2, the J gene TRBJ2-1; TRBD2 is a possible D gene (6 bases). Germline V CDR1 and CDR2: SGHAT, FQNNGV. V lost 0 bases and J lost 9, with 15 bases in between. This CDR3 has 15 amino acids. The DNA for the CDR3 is TGTGCCAGCAGCTTAGATAGGTTTGCGGGGAGTGAGCAGTTCTTC. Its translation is CASSLDRFAGSEQFF.

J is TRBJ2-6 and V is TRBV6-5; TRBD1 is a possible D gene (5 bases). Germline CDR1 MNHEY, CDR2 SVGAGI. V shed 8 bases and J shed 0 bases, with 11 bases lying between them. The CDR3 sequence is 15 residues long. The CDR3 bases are TGTGCCAGCGGCCAGGGAAACTCTGGGGCCAACGTCCTGACTTTC. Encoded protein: CASGQGNSGANVLTF.

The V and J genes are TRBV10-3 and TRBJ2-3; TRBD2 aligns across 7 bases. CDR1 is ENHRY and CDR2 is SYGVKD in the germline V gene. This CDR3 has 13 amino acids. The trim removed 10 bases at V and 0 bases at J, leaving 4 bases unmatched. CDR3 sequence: CATREVSTDTQYF. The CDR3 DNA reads TGTGCCACCCGGGAGGTGAGCACAGATACGCAGTATTTT.

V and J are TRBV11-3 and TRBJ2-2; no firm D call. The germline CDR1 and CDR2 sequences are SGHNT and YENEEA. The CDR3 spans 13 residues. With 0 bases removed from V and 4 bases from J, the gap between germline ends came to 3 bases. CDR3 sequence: CASSLDVTGELFF. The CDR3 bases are TGTGCCAGCAGCTTAGATGTCACCGGGGAGCTGTTTTTT.

The CDR3 is CASSPPLRTSVNTGELFF. In nucleotides, the CDR3 is TGTGCCAGCAGCCCTCCACTCAGGACTAGCGTGAACACCGGGGAGCTGTTTTTT. V gene TRBV7-8 combines with J gene TRBJ2-2; 9 bases agree with TRBD2. J gave up 1 base and V 5 bases, and 11 bases lay outside the gene matches. CDR1 and CDR2 from the germline V gene are SGHVS and FQNEAQ. The CDR3 spans 18 residues.

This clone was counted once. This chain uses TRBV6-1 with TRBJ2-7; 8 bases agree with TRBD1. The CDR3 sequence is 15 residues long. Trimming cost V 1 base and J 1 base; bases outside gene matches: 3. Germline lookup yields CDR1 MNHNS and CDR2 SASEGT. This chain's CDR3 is CASSEVRTGSYEQYF. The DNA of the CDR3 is TGTGCCAGCAGTGAAGTTCGGACAGGGTCCTACGAGCAGTACTTC.

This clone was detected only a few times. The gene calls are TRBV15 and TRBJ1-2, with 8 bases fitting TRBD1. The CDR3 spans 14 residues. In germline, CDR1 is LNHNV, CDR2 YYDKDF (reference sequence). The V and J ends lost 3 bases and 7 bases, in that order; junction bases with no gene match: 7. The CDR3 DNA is TGTGCCACCAGCAGTACAGGGGGGATCGTTGGCTACACCTTC. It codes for CATSSTGGIVGYTF.

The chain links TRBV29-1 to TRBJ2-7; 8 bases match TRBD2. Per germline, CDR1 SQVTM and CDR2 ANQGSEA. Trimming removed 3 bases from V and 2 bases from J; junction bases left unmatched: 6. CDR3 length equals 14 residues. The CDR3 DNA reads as TGCAGCGTTGAGTCGGGGGGGATTACCTACGAGCAGTACTTC. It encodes CSVESGGITYEQYF.

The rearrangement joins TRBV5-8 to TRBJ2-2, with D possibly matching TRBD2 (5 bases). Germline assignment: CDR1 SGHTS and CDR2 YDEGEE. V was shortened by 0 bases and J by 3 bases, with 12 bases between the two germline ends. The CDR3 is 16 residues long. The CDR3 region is CASSLALLRDTGELFF. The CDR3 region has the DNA TGTGCCAGCAGCTTGGCCCTTTTGAGGGACACCGGGGAGCTGTTTTTT.

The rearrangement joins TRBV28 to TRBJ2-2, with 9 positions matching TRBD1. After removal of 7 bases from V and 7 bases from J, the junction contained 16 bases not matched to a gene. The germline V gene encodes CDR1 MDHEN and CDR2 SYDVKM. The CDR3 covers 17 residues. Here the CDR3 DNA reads TGTGCCAGCACCATACCACAGAGACAGGGGGTCAACGGGGAGCTGTTTTTT. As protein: CASTIPQRQGVNGELFF.

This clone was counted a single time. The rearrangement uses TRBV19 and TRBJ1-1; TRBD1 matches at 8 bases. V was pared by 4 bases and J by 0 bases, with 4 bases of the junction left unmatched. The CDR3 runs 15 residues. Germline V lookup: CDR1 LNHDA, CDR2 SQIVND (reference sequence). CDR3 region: CASSTQTGVNTEAFF. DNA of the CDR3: TGTGCCAGTAGTACCCAGACAGGGGTGAACACTGAAGCTTTCTTT.

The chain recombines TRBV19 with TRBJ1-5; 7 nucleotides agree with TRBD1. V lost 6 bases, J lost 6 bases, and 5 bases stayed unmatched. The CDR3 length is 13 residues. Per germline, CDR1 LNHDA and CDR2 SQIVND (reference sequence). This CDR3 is CASRPDRVQPQHF. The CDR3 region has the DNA TGTGCCAGTAGACCCGACAGGGTTCAGCCCCAGCATTTT.

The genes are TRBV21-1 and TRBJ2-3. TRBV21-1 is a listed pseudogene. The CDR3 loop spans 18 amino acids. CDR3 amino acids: CASSKAGVLAAVDGTQYF. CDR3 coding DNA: TGTGCCAGCAGCAAAGCGGGGGTACTGGCGGCGGTCGACGGGACGCAGTATTTT.

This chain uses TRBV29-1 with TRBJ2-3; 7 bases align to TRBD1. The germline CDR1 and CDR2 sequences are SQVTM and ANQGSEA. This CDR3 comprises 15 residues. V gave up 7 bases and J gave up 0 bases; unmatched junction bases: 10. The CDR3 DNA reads TGCAGCGGGAGACAGGGTACTCCTAGCACAGATACGCAGTATTTT. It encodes CSGRQGTPSTDTQYF.

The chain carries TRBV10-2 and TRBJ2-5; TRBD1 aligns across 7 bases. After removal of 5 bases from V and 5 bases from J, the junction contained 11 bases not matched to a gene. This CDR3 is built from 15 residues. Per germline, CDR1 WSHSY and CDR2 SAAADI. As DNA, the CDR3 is TGCGCCAGCAGTCCTCACAGGGGATCCGGGGAGACCCAGTACTTC. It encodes CASSPHRGSGETQYF.

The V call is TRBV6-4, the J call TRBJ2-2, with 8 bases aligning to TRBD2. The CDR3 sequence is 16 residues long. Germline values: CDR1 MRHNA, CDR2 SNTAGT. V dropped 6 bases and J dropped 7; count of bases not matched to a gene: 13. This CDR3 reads CASSQARGGSLGELFF. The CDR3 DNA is TGTGCCAGCAGCCAGGCCCGGGGGGGCTCTCTCGGGGAGCTGTTTTTT.